This TCR beta chain came from a study of T cells in Graves' hyperthyroidism and ophthalmopathy. Germline V lookup: CDR1 SGHRS, CDR2 YFSETQ. The CDR3 extends over 14 amino acids. Losses at the gene ends were 3 bases for V and 7 bases for J; bases not matched to a gene: 8. Amplified TCR beta CDR3 regions derived from RNA transcripts. HTBI primers were employed in a first-round RT-PCR of the TCR CDR3. TCRdb fed the multiplex PCR reads into MiXCR, producing one record per CDR3 protein. This sample has hundreds of thousands of distinct CDR3 sequences, with 25% found just once. Notes on the study in general: In validation, the model predicted ophthalmopathy. These predictions came a median roughly seven months before onset.

Note on this clonotype: Its antigen is currently unknown.

Material for sequencing was blood. This TCR was sampled from a man aged 40-49 years with Graves' hyperthyroidism that later progressed to Graves' ophthalmopathy. This chain uses TRBV5-1 with TRBJ2-7, with TRBD2 matching 9 bases. The CDR3 is CASSSIRTSAEQYF. The CDR3 DNA follows: TGCGCCAGCAGCTCGATCCGGACTAGCGCGGAGCAGTACTTC.